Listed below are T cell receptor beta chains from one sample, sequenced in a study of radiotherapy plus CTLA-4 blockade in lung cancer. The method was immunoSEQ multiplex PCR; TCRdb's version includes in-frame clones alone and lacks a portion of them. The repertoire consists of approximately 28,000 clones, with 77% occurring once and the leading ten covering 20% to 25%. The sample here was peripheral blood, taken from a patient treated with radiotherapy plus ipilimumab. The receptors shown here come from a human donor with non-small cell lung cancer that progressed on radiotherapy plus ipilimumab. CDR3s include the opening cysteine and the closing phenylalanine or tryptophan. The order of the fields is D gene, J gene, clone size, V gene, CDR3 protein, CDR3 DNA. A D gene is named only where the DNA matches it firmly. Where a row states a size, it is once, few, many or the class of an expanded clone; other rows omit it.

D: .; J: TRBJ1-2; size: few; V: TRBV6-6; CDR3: CASSYGAANYGYTF; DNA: TGTGCCAGCAGTTACGGGGCGGCCAACTATGGCTACACCTTC
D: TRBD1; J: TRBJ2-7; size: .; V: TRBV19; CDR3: CASGRTGDMVYEQYF; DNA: TGTGCCAGTGGCAGGACAGGGGATATGGTCTACGAGCAGTACTTC
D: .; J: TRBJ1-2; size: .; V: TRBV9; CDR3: CASSLQNYGYTF; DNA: TGTGCCAGCAGCTTGCAGAACTATGGCTACACCTTC
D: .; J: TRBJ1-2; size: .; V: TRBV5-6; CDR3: CASSLSRGYTF; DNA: TGTGCCAGCAGCCTCAGTCGTGGCTACACCTTC
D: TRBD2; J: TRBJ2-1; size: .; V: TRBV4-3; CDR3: CASSQMASGGHNEQFF; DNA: TGCGCCAGCAGCCAGATGGCTAGCGGGGGTCACAATGAGCAGTTCTTC
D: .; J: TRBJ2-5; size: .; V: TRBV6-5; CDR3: CASPSAGIQETQYF; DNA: TGTGCCAGCCCCAGTGCAGGGATTCAAGAGACCCAGTACTTC
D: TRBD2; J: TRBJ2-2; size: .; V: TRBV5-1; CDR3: CASSPLVAGDFGTGELFF; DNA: TGCGCCAGCAGCCCATTGGTAGCGGGGGATTTCGGGACCGGGGAGCTGTTTTTT
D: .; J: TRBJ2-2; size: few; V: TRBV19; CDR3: CASSISSGIGELFF; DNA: TGTGCCAGTAGTATAAGTTCGGGAATCGGGGAGCTGTTTTTT
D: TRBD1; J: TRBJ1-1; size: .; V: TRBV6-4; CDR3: CASSDSGTGRDEAFF; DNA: TGTGCCAGCAGTGACTCGGGGACAGGGAGGGATGAAGCTTTCTTT
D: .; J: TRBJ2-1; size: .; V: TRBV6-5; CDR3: CASSYSGSYNEQFF; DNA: TGTGCCAGCAGTTACAGCGGCTCCTACAATGAGCAGTTCTTC
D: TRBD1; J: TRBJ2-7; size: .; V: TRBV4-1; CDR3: CASSHPGTGFHEQYF; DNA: TGCGCCAGCAGCCACCCCGGGACAGGGTTCCACGAGCAGTACTTC
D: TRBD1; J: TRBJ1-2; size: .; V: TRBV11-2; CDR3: CASSPDRGYGYTF; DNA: TGTGCCAGCAGCCCGGACAGGGGCTATGGCTACACCTTC
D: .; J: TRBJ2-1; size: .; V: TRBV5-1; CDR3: CASSLGGGGKDEQFF; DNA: TGCGCCAGCAGCTTGGGTGGTGGCGGGAAGGATGAGCAGTTCTTC
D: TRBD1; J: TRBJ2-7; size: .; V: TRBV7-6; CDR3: CASSLGMTGASYEQYF; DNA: TGTGCCAGCAGCTTAGGGATGACAGGGGCCTCCTACGAGCAGTACTTC
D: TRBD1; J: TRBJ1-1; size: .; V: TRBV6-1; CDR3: CASSDPGTGDYTEAFF; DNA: TGTGCCAGCAGTGATCCGGGGACAGGGGATTACACTGAAGCTTTCTTT
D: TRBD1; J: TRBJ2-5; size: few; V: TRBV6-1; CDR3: CASSETTGDTETQYF; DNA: TGTGCCAGCAGTGAAACGACAGGGGATACGGAGACCCAGTACTTC
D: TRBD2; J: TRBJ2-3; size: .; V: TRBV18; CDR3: CASSPGLAGEDTQYF; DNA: TGTGCCAGCTCACCAGGGCTAGCGGGAGAAGATACGCAGTATTTT
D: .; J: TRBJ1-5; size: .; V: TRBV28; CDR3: CASIPVGPNRPQHF; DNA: TGTGCCAGCATCCCCGTCGGTCCTAATCGACCCCAGCATTTT
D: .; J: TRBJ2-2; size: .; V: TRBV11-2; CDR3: CASSRITGRGGGELFF; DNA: TGTGCCAGCAGCCGTATTACAGGGAGGGGGGGCGGGGAGCTGTTTTTT
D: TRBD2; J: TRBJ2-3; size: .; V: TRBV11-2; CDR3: CASSLWAGGPSGVWF; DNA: TGTGCCAGCAGCTTATGGGCGGGAGGGCCAAGCGGCGTATGGTTT